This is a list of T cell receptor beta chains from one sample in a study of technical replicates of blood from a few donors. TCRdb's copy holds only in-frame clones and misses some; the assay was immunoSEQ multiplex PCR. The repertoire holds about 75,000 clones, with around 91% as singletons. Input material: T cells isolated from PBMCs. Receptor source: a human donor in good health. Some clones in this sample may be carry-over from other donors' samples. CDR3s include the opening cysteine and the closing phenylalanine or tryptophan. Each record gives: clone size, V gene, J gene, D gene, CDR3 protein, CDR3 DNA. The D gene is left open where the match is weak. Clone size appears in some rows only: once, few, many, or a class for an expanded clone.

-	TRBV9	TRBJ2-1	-	CASSGTGRPYNEQFF	TGTGCCAGCAGCGGAACAGGGCGTCCCTACAATGAGCAGTTCTTC
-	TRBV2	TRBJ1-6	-	CASSRTGTGDSPLHF	TGTGCCAGCAGTCGAACCGGGACGGGGGATTCACCCCTCCACTTT
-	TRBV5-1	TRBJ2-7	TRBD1	CASSLRQGIYEQYF	TGCGCCAGCAGCTTGCGACAGGGAATCTACGAGCAGTACTTC
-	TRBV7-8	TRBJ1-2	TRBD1	CASSFLDSGTVYGYTF	TGTGCCAGCAGCTTCTTGGATTCCGGGACAGTCTATGGCTACACCTTC
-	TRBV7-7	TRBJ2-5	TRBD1	CASSPQGQGQETQYF	TGTGCCAGCAGCCCCCAGGGACAGGGTCAAGAGACCCAGTACTTC
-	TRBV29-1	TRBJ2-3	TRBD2	CSVLGLAPDTQYF	TGCAGCGTACTCGGACTAGCCCCAGATACGCAGTATTTT
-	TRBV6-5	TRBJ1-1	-	CASSYEGEAFF	TGTGCCAGCAGTTACGAGGGTGAAGCTTTCTTT
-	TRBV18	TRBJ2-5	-	CASSPVSQETQYF	TGTGCCAGCTCACCAGTCAGCCAAGAGACCCAGTACTTC
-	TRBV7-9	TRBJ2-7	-	CASSLEQAITYEQYF	TGTGCCAGCAGCTTAGAACAGGCGATAACCTACGAGCAGTACTTC
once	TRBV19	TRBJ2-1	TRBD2	CASNGAGGLSREQFF	TGTGCCAGTAACGGAGCGGGGGGGCTCTCGAGGGAGCAGTTCTTC
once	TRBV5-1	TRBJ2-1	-	CASSVGGAAYNEQFF	TGCGCCAGCAGCGTCGGAGGGGCTGCCTACAATGAGCAGTTCTTC
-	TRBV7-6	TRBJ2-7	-	CASSSSGLYEQYF	TGTGCCAGCAGCTCGTCAGGACTCTACGAGCAGTACTTC
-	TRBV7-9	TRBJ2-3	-	CASSLVAPGTQYF	TGTGCCAGCAGCTTAGTTGCGCCGGGTACGCAGTATTTT
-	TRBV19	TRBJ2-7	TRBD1	CASNPGPGGPYEQYF	TGTGCCAGTAACCCAGGTCCAGGGGGCCCCTACGAGCAGTACTTC
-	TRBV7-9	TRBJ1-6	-	CASSLGIGQLRSPLHF	TGTGCCAGCAGCTTAGGAATAGGACAGCTACGATCACCCCTCCACTTT
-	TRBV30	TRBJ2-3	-	CAWTARGARTDTQYF	TGTGCCTGGACCGCACGGGGGGCCCGCACAGATACGCAGTATTTT
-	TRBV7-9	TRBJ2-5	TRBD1	CASSSYGNRGRGTQYF	TGTGCCAGCAGCTCCTATGGTAACAGGGGGCGCGGGACCCAGTACTTC
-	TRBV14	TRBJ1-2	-	CASSQDHPSRGYGYTF	TGTGCCAGCAGCCAAGATCACCCATCGCGGGGCTATGGCTACACCTTC
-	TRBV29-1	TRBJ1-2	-	CSARDNYGYTF	TGCAGCGCCAGGGATAACTATGGCTACACCTTC
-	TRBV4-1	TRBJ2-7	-	CASSQASVTYEQYF	TGCGCCAGCAGCCAAGCAAGCGTTACCTACGAGCAGTACTTC
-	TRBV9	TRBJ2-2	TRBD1	CASSPQGGTGLTGELFF	TGTGCCAGCAGCCCCCAGGGGGGGACAGGGCTCACCGGGGAGCTGTTTTTT
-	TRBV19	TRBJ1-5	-	CASNGGNQPQHF	TGTGCCAGTAATGGAGGGAATCAGCCCCAGCATTTT
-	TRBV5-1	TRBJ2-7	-	CASSREYEQYF	TGCGCCAGCAGCAGGGAGTACGAGCAGTACTTC
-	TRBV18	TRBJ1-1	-	CASSPLDKLMNTEAFF	TGTGCCAGCTCACCCCTGGACAAATTAATGAACACTGAAGCTTTCTTT
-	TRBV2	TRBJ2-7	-	CASSGGGSHEQYF	TGTGCCAGCAGTGGAGGTGGGTCCCACGAGCAGTACTTC
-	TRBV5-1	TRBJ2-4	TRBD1	CASSVGQAKNIQYF	TGCGCCAGCAGCGTGGGACAGGCCAAAAACATTCAGTACTTC
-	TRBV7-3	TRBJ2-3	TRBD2	CASSRGLAGGRDTQYF	TGTGCCAGCAGCCGAGGACTAGCGGGGGGGCGGGATACGCAGTATTTT
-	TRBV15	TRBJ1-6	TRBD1	CATSLLDRDNSPLHF	TGTGCCACCAGCTTACTCGACAGGGACAATTCACCCCTCCACTTT
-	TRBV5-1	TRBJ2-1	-	CASSRQDSSYNEQFF	TGCGCCAGCAGCCGGCAGGACTCCTCCTACAATGAGCAGTTCTTC
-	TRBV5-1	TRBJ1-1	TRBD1	CASSLAGGYTEAFF	TGCGCCAGCAGCTTGGCAGGGGGCTATACTGAAGCTTTCTTT
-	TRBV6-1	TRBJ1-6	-	CASNEAAPTGNYNSPLHF	TGTGCCAGCAACGAAGCTGCCCCCACAGGAAACTATAATTCACCCCTCCACTTT
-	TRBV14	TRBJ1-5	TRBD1	CASSQVTGFANQPQHF	TGTGCCAGCAGCCAAGTGACAGGGTTTGCCAATCAGCCCCAGCATTTT
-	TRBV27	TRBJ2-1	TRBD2	CASVTGGAYNEQFF	TGTGCCAGCGTCACGGGAGGGGCCTACAATGAGCAGTTCTTC
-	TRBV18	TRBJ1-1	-	CASSLDPGTEAFF	TGTGCCAGCTCACTCGACCCGGGCACTGAAGCTTTCTTT
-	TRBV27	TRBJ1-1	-	CASSLLLSTEAFF	TGTGCCAGCAGTTTACTCTTGAGCACTGAAGCTTTCTTT
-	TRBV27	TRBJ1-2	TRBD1	CASSHDRGEGYTF	TGTGCCAGCAGCCACGACAGGGGGGAGGGCTACACCTTC
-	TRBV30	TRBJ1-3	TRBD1	CAWSADRGGNTIYF	TGTGCCTGGAGTGCCGACAGGGGAGGAAACACCATATATTTT
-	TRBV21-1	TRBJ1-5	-	CASRKTGTYYSNQPQHF	TGTGCCAGCAGGAAGACAGGGACCTACTATAGCAATCAGCCCCAGCATTTT
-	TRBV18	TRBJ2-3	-	CASSPSTGRLTDTQYF	TGTGCCAGCTCACCAAGTACAGGGCGTCTCACAGATACGCAGTATTTT
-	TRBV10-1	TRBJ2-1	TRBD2	CASSAGLAGGRGNEQFF	TGCGCCAGCAGTGCTGGACTAGCGGGGGGCCGGGGCAATGAGCAGTTCTTC
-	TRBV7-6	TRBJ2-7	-	CASSSTYEQYF	TGTGCCAGCAGCTCCACCTACGAGCAGTACTTC
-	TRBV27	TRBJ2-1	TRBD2	CASIGLAGGRSYNEQFF	TGTGCCAGCATCGGACTAGCGGGGGGGCGTTCCTACAATGAGCAGTTCTTC
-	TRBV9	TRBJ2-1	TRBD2	CASSARTSGGLYNEQFF	TGTGCCAGCAGCGCGCGGACTAGCGGGGGGCTCTACAATGAGCAGTTCTTC
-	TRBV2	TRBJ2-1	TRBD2	CASSAGTSGMNEQFF	TGTGCCAGCAGTGCCGGGACTAGCGGGATGAATGAGCAGTTCTTC
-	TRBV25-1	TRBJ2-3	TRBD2	CASSEWGGRDTQYF	TGTGCCAGCAGTGAATGGGGAGGGCGAGATACGCAGTATTTT
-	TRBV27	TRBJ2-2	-	CASSLGQTGELFF	TGTGCCAGCAGTTTAGGACAAACCGGGGAGCTGTTTTTT
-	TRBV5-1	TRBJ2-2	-	CASCELDGGTGELFF	TGCGCCAGCTGCGAACTGGATGGGGGGACCGGGGAGCTGTTTTTT
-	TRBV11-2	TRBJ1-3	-	CASSLGTGTGNTIYF	TGTGCCAGCAGCTTAGGAACGGGGACTGGAAACACCATATATTTT
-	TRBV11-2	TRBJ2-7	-	CASSAPWGGTGPYEQYF	TGTGCCAGCAGCGCCCCCTGGGGGGGGACAGGACCCTACGAGCAGTACTTC
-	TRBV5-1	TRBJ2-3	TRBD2	CASSLPQRGSTDTQYF	TGCGCCAGCAGCTTACCACAGCGGGGAAGCACAGATACGCAGTATTTT
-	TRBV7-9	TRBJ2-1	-	CASSLEGNEQFF	TGTGCCAGCAGCTTAGAGGGGAATGAGCAGTTCTTC
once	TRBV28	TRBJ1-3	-	CASSPGGRNSGNTIYF	TGTGCCAGCAGTCCCGGAGGGCGAAACTCTGGAAACACCATATATTTT
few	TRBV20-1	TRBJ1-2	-	CSARQNYGYTF	TGCAGTGCTAGACAAAACTATGGCTACACCTTC